The clone carrying this T cell receptor (beta chain) was counted a few times. Its antigen is unknown. The junction does not match germline at one end; this may be a read error. TRB rearrangements spanning V, D and J were amplified using mixed TRB-A/B primers. One entry per CDR3 protein, called by TCRdb with MiXCR from the multiplex PCR reads. Of approximately 600 distinct CDR3 sequences in the sample, about 28% were seen once. This specimen belongs to a study of T cell repertoires in aging, cancer and after chemotherapy. Study in general: Pre- and post-chemotherapy samples were paired from glioblastoma patients treated with temozolomide-based therapy. Whole-study findings and limits: Healthy donors lost TCR diversity with age mainly through richness, cancer patients through richness and evenness. Untreated cancer patients had significantly lower blood TCR diversity than age-matched healthy donors. Across the chemotherapy interval, each cancer cohort showed higher median generation probability, suggesting thymic rebound.

TCR beta rearrangements were amplified from peripheral blood genomic DNA. The CDR3 contains 15 residues. Sequenced input: blood. This clonotype originated in a human donor with a solid tumor. This chain joins TRBV12-3 or TRBV12-4 and TRBJ2-1, with 9 nucleotides matching TRBD2. The DNA for the CDR3 is TGCGCCAGCAGCTTGGCGGTTAGCGGGAGACGTGAGCAGTTCTTC. Its protein is CASSLAVSGRREQFF.